The 21 T cell receptor beta chains in this list originate from one sample, sequenced in a study of CXCR3 chemokines and chemotherapy response in bladder cancer. TCRdb re-called the PCR reads through MiXCR, storing one row per CDR3 protein. In the table there are approximately 3,000 distinct CDR3 sequences, 15% to 20% of which are singletons. The sample was taken from a patient whose treatment included neoadjuvant chemotherapy. These receptors were collected from a human donor with bladder cancer that did not respond to neoadjuvant chemotherapy.

This clonotype came up many times. The chain couples TRBV12-3 or TRBV12-4 to TRBJ1-1; D perhaps matches TRBD1 (6 bases). V dropped 4 bases and J dropped 3 bases, with 15 bases sitting between them. This CDR3 is 15 amino acids long. The CDR3 protein is CASSSYLKGDTEAFF. CDR3 nucleotide sequence: TGTGCCAGCAGTTCGTACCTTAAGGGGGACACTGAAGCTTTCTTT.

This clonotype is judged large. The V call is TRBV10-3, the J call TRBJ2-3, with a weak D call TRBD2 (5 bases). Deletions cut 4 bases from V and 1 base from J, with 12 bases between. This CDR3 is built from 15 residues. Germline V gene lookup returns CDR1 ENHRY and CDR2 SYGVKD. The CDR3 loop is CAISGAVEGTDTQYF. The CDR3, as DNA: TGTGCCATCAGTGGTGCGGTGGAGGGCACAGATACGCAGTATTTT.

In this sample, this clonotype turned up many times. J is TRBJ2-2 and V is TRBV2; D not resolved. V lost 5 bases, J lost 5 bases, and 15 bases lay in between. Germline values: CDR1 SNHLY, CDR2 FYNNEI. The CDR3 is 15 amino acids. This chain's CDR3 is CASSPGQVATGELFF. The CDR3, as DNA: TGTGCCAGCAGTCCCGGGCAGGTCGCGACCGGGGAGCTGTTTTTT. Full variable domain (rest looked up from reference TRBV2 and TRBJ2-2): EPEVTQTPSHQVTQMGQEVILRCVPISNHLYFYWYRQILGQKVEFLVSFYNNEISEKSEIFDDQFSVERPDGSNFTLKIRSTKLEDSAMYFCASSPGQVATGELFFGEGSRLTVL.

Remarks on this clonotype: A much larger clone lies a single base off, so this may be a read error. This chain links TRBV27 with TRBJ2-7; the D gene is possibly TRBD2 (6 bases). The CDR3 contains 14 residues. Trimming shortened V by 6 bases and J by 0 bases, and 12 bases separated the two germline ends. Germline V lookup: CDR1 MNHEY, CDR2 SMNVEV (reference sequence). The CDR3 region has the DNA TGTGCCAGCAGGCTCGGGGGTAGCTCCTACGAGCAGTACTTC. This codes for CASRLGGSSYEQYF.

On this clonotype itself: With only one base between it and a far larger clone, this is likely a read error. This chain joins TRBV10-3 and TRBJ2-1; D may be TRBD1 or TRBD2 (5 bases each). Per the germline V gene, CDR1 is ENHRY and CDR2 is SYGVKD. The CDR3 extends over 13 amino acids. The CDR3, as DNA: TGTGCCAGCAGTTACTCGTGGGGGAGTGAGCAGTTCTTC. This codes for CASSYSWGSEQFF.

There are a few counts of this clonotype. The chain couples TRBV2 to TRBJ2-3; TRBD1 aligns across 9 bases. CDR1 is SNHLY, CDR2 FYNNEI, per germline. The CDR3 loop spans 16 amino acids. With 7 bases clipped from V and 3 bases from J, the junction kept 11 bases outside the gene matches. The CDR3 coding sequence is TGTGCCAGCACTGACGCGGGACAGGGTGCTACAGATACGCAGTATTTT. It specifies CASTDAGQGATDTQYF.

This clonotype appeared once. This chain links TRBV6-2 or TRBV6-3 with TRBJ1-1, with 11 positions matching TRBD1. The CDR3 length is 18 residues. After removal of 5 bases from V and 1 base from J, the junction contained 12 bases not matched to a gene. Looked up from germline, CDR1 is MNHEY and CDR2 is SVGEGT. CDR3 loop: CASSRSPGTGGENTEAFF. In nucleotides, the CDR3 is TGTGCCAGCAGTCGCAGCCCCGGGACAGGGGGGGAGAACACTGAAGCTTTCTTT.

About this clonotype: A read error is the likely source, as a far larger clone sits one nucleotide away. The chain joins TRBV10-3 to TRBJ1-1, with unresolved D. This CDR3 comprises 14 residues. V was pared by 2 bases and J by 1 base, with 8 bases between. Germline V gives CDR1 ENHRY, CDR2 SYGVKD. CDR3 in amino acids: CAISETMANTEAFF. DNA of the CDR3: TGTGCCATCAGTGAGACCATGGCGAACACTGAAGCTTTCTTT.

A word on this clonotype: A read error is the likely source, as a far larger clone sits one nucleotide away. The chain joins TRBV6-1 to TRBJ1-5, with D perhaps matching TRBD1 (5 bases). V was trimmed by 6 bases and J by 14 bases, leaving 20 bases between them. The CDR3 extends over 13 amino acids. Per germline, CDR1 MNHNS and CDR2 SASEGT. The CDR3 bases are TGTGCCAGCAGGTCCGGGGGGGGTAAAGGGGAGCATTTT. Translation: CASRSGGGKGEHF.

In this sample, this clonotype is medium-sized. This rearrangement joins TRBV19 to TRBJ2-7; tentative D call: TRBD1 (8 bases). Deletions cut 5 bases from V and 6 bases from J, with 20 bases between. CDR1 and CDR2 (germline): LNHDA, SQIVND (reference sequence). CDR3 length: 15 amino acids. The CDR3: CASSPIHRGGSEQYF. As DNA, the CDR3 is TGTGCCAGTAGTCCCATCCACAGGGGGGGGAGCGAGCAGTACTTC.

This clonotype is labeled as medium-sized. The chain couples TRBV6-1 to TRBJ1-2; possibly TRBD1 for D (5 bases). This CDR3 is built from 15 residues. V lost 5 bases and J 8 bases, leaving 21 bases between the germline ends. In germline, CDR1 is MNHNS, CDR2 SASEGT. The CDR3 protein is CASSLTKSPGGGYTF. CDR3 DNA sequence: TGTGCCAGCAGTCTTACGAAATCGCCTGGGGGGGGCTACACCTTC.

Regarding this clonotype: A read error is likely here: a far larger clone is one base away. The chain recombines TRBV6-6 with TRBJ1-4; D unresolved. The germline gives CDR1 MNHNY, CDR2 SVGAGI (reference sequence). This CDR3 has 16 amino acids. DNA of the CDR3: TGTGCCAGCAGTTACCCTCCGACCCCTGGACGCTATACGAAGTATTTT. It codes for CASSYPPTPGRYTKYF.

The V and J genes are TRBV24-1 and TRBJ1-4, with a possible D match to TRBD1 (6 bases). This CDR3 is built from 16 residues. The V gene's germline CDR1 is KGHDR and CDR2 SFDVKD. The germline V and J ends were trimmed by 12 bases and 8 bases, with 27 bases remaining between them. Here the CDR3 reads CASDRPGGGVGEKLFF. The CDR3 DNA follows: TGTGCCTCCGACAGGCCCGGTGGGGGTGTAGGAGAAAAACTGTTTTTT.

By its share, this clonotype is medium-sized. The rearrangement links TRBV7-2 to TRBJ2-2, with 11 positions matching TRBD2. Germline CDR1 and CDR2: SGHTA and FQGNSA. The CDR3 runs 16 residues. With V trimmed by 2 bases and J by 5 bases, 4 bases remained unmatched. The CDR3 reads CASSLSGLAVTGELFF. CDR3 in DNA: TGTGCCAGCAGCTTATCGGGACTAGCGGTAACCGGGGAGCTGTTTTTT.

This clonotype was recorded at least ten times. V and J are TRBV20-1 and TRBJ2-2, with D perhaps TRBD1 (5 bases). Germline assignment: CDR1 DFQATT and CDR2 SNEGSKA (reference sequence). This CDR3 has 15 residues. Trimming removed 5 bases at V and 5 bases at J, with 18 bases between. The CDR3: CSAPAKEQGTGELFF. CDR3 sequence (DNA): TGCAGTGCTCCAGCAAAGGAGCAGGGAACCGGGGAGCTGTTTTTT.

Ten or more counts support this clonotype. The chain couples TRBV4-1 to TRBJ1-1; 9 bases are shared with TRBD1. Trimming took 3 bases from V and 7 from J; bases not matched to a gene: 9. This CDR3 is 15 amino acids long. CDR1 is MGHRA and CDR2 is YSYEKL in the germline V gene. The CDR3 region has the DNA TGCGCCAGCAGCCAGAGGACAGGGGTCTCAATTGAAGCTTTCTTT. Translation gives CASSQRTGVSIEAFF.

This clonotype was seen repeatedly, ten times or more. This chain connects TRBV7-2 to TRBJ2-7; D unclear. This CDR3 is built from 14 residues. Trimming cost V 1 base and J 12 bases, with 19 bases left between them. Germline CDR1 SGHTA, CDR2 FQGNSA. The CDR3 loop is CASSLESLGYARYF. The CDR3 DNA reads as TGTGCCAGCAGCTTAGAGTCGCTCGGGTACGCGCGGTACTTC.

The chain has TRBV10-3 and TRBJ2-3; D ambiguous. CDR3 length: 16 amino acids. Germline-derived CDR1 and CDR2 are ENHRY and SYGVKD. V shed 3 bases and J shed 7 bases, with 20 bases lying between them. The CDR3 reads CAISDPPTPGRYTQYF. Here the CDR3 DNA reads TGTGCCATCAGTGACCCTCCGACCCCTGGACGCTATACGCAGTATTTT.

The chain carries TRBV4-1 and TRBJ2-5; TRBD2 aligns across 11 bases. CDR1 MGHRA and CDR2 YSYEKL come from the germline V gene. CDR3 length: 17 residues. Germline trimming cut 0 bases from V and 5 bases from J; bases unmatched to any gene: 8. The CDR3 DNA follows: TGCGCCAGCAGCCAAGAGATAGCGGGGGGGCCCTGGGAGACCCAGTACTTC. Translated, it gives CASSQEIAGGPWETQYF.

In its sample, this clonotype ranks as medium-sized. The chain recombines TRBV19 with TRBJ2-5; TRBD1 matches 7 bases. The CDR3 is 15 residues long. Germline CDR1 reads LNHDA; CDR2 reads SQIVND (reference sequence). With 4 bases clipped from V and 5 bases from J, the junction kept 10 bases outside the gene matches. The CDR3 is CASSTALRGRETQYF. The CDR3 DNA follows: TGTGCCAGTAGTACCGCTTTAAGGGGGCGGGAGACCCAGTACTTC.

Worth noting for this clonotype: A read error is the likely source, as a far larger clone sits one nucleotide away. V gene TRBV6-2 or TRBV6-3 combines with J gene TRBJ1-2; TRBD1 matches 12 bases. TRBJ2-7 matches the DNA end more closely, so the J call is doubtful. CDR3 size: 14 residues. Germline lookup yields CDR1 MNHEY and CDR2 SVGEGT. In nucleotides, the CDR3 is TGTGCCACCTCCGGGACAGGGGGCGTCTACGTGCAGTACTTC. It is translated as CATSGTGGVYVQYF.